The clone carrying this TCR beta chain was observed a handful of times. This CDR3 contains 12 residues. CDR1 DFQATT and CDR2 SNEGSKA come from the germline V gene (reference sequence). V lost 6 bases to trimming and J lost 15 bases, with 20 bases between them. The data stem from a study of Graves' ophthalmopathy and Graves' hyperthyroidism. Study information: Prior to any treatment, peripheral blood was collected at the time of initial diagnosis.

Other autoimmune diseases, uncontrolled infections, pregnancy or lactation excluded patients from enrollment. What supplied the PBMCs was roughly 11 ml of fresh peripheral blood. Researchers took RNA transcripts and amplified TCR beta CDR3 regions from them. The first round was an RT-PCR with HTBI primers, and the second round was a multiplex PCR. TCRdb independently ran MiXCR on the multiplex PCR reads; one entry per CDR3 protein. The sample shows 650,000 to 900,000 distinct CDR3 sequences, about 44% of them seen only once. Sequenced material: peripheral blood. The TCR comes from an adult man with Graves' ophthalmopathy. The V gene is TRBV20-1, the J gene TRBJ1-4; D is ambiguous. Here the CDR3 reads CSAPGIEKRVFF. CDR3 in DNA: TGCAGTGCCCCGGGAATTGAAAAAAGAGTGTTTTTT.